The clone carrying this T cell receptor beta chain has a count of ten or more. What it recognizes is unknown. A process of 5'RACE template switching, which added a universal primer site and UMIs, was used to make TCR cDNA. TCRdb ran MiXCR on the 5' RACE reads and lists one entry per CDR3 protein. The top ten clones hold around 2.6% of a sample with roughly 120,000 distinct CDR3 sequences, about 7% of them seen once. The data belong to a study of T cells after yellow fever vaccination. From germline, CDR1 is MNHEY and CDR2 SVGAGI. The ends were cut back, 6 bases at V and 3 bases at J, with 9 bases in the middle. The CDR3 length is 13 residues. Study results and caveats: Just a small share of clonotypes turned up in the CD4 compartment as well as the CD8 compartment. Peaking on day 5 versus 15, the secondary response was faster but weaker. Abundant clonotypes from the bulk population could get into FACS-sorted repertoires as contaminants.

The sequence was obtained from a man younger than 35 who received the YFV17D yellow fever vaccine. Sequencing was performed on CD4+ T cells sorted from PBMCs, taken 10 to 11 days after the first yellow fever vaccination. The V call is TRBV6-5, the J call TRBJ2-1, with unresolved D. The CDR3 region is CASSLQLYNEQFF. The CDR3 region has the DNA TGTGCCAGCAGCCTTCAGCTCTACAATGAGCAGTTCTTC.